The 25 T cell receptor beta chains given below trace back to one sample, sequenced in a study of cytomegalovirus exposure and HLA in healthy donors. With 60 Vbeta and 13 Jbeta primers, the PCR was carried out. This table comes from immunoSEQ multiplex PCR, and its TCRdb copy is limited to in-frame clones, with some not included. In the table there are some 94,000 clones, about 80% of which are singletons. Sequencing was performed on PBMCs. The receptors originated from a man aged 35-49 years in good health and CMV-seronegative.

In its sample, this clone was seen a few times. The chain carries TRBV7-2 and TRBJ2-3, with 7 positions matching TRBD1. Germline V gives CDR1 SGHTA, CDR2 FQGNSA. The length of the CDR3 is 17 residues. V shed 3 bases and J 1 base; nucleotides not matched to a gene: 10. CDR3 sequence reads: CASSLGQNAVGTDTQYF. Here the CDR3 DNA reads TGTGCCAGCAGCTTGGGACAGAACGCCGTGGGCACAGATACGCAGTATTTT.

The chain couples TRBV5-1 to TRBJ1-1; 9 bases align to TRBD1. Trimming removed 1 base from V and 4 bases from J; junction bases left unmatched: 5. CDR1 SGHRS and CDR2 YFSETQ come from the germline V gene. The CDR3 sequence is 15 residues long. The CDR3 DNA sequence: TGCGCCAGCAGCTTGCCCGGGACAGGGATCACTGAAGCTTTCTTT. Amino acids: CASSLPGTGITEAFF.

The V gene is TRBV5-1, the J gene TRBJ2-7, with D uncertain. Germline V gives CDR1 SGHRS, CDR2 YFSETQ. The CDR3 runs to 14 residues. V was clipped by 2 bases and J by 0 bases, with 9 bases between them. In nucleotides, the CDR3 is TGCGCCAGCAGCTTCCGACAAAGCTCCTACGAGCAGTACTTC. Protein: CASSFRQSSYEQYF.

The gene calls are TRBV5-1 and TRBJ1-4; 9 bases line up with TRBD1. Losses at the gene ends were 1 base for V and 7 bases for J; bases not matched to a gene: 2. From germline, CDR1 is SGHRS and CDR2 YFSETQ. This CDR3 region has 14 residues. CDR3 sequence (DNA): TGCGCCAGCAGCTTGCGGACAGGGGTTGAAAAACTGTTTTTT. It codes for CASSLRTGVEKLFF. The variable domain in full, completed from reference TRBV5-1 and TRBJ1-4, reads KAGVTQTPRYLIKTRGQQVTLSCSPISGHRSVSWYQQTPGQGLQFLFEYFSETQRNKGNFPGRFSGRQFSNSRSEMNVSTLELGDSALYLCASSLRTGVEKLFFGSGTQLSVL.

The CDR3 coding sequence is TGCGCCAGCAGGAGGGAAGTTCAGACAGATACGCAGTATTTT. It translates to CASRREVQTDTQYF. The chain has TRBV5-1 and TRBJ2-3, with D maybe TRBD2 (5 bases). Germline V gives CDR1 SGHRS, CDR2 YFSETQ. Deletions cut 5 bases from V and 3 bases from J, with 13 bases between. The CDR3 contains 14 residues.

The chain recombines TRBV6-1 with TRBJ2-7; 8 bases fit TRBD1. V was clipped by 7 bases and J by 1 base; unmatched bases: 6. Germline values: CDR1 MNHNS, CDR2 SASEGT. This CDR3 spans 14 amino acids. CDR3 sequence (DNA): TGTGCCAGCATCAGGTGGACAGGGTCCTACGAGCAGTACTTC. Translating it yields CASIRWTGSYEQYF.

This chain links TRBV9 with TRBJ1-2; TRBD1 aligns across 12 bases. The CDR3 loop spans 16 amino acids. Germline-derived CDR1 and CDR2 are SGDLS and YYNGEE. Losses at the gene ends were 4 bases for V and 8 bases for J; bases not matched to a gene: 12. CDR3 region: CASSIPGTGGVQGYTF. CDR3 nucleotides: TGTGCCAGCAGCATTCCCGGGACAGGGGGCGTGCAGGGCTACACCTTC.

The chain recombines TRBV19 with TRBJ2-7; 7 nucleotides agree with TRBD1. The CDR3 loop spans 12 amino acids. Per the germline V gene, CDR1 is LNHDA and CDR2 is SQIVND (reference sequence). V was clipped by 5 bases and J by 4 bases; unmatched bases: 2. CDR3 protein: CASSPTGYEQYF. The CDR3 bases are TGTGCCAGTAGTCCGACAGGGTACGAGCAGTACTTC.

This clone occurred a few times. The genes are TRBV10-1 and TRBJ2-7, with 7 positions matching TRBD2. Germline-derived CDR1 and CDR2 are WNHNN and SYGVQD (reference sequence). This CDR3 has 14 residues. The trim removed 3 bases at V and 6 bases at J, leaving 8 bases unmatched. The CDR3 loop is CASSESPGRGEQYF. The CDR3 DNA reads TGCGCCAGCAGTGAATCGCCAGGGAGGGGCGAGCAGTACTTC.

The chain has TRBV6-1 and TRBJ1-1; 9 bases match TRBD1. CDR3 length: 15 residues. The trim removed 6 bases at V and 0 bases at J, leaving 5 bases unmatched. Per the germline V gene, CDR1 is MNHNS and CDR2 is SASEGT. The CDR3 DNA sequence: TGTGCCAGCAGGGGGACAGGGCTAATGAACACTGAAGCTTTCTTT. Amino acids: CASRGTGLMNTEAFF.

V is TRBV2 and J is TRBJ1-4; D is perhaps TRBD1 (5 bases). V was shortened by 4 bases and J by 7 bases, with 16 bases between the two germline ends. Germline V gene data show CDR1 as SNHLY and CDR2 as FYNNEI. This CDR3 is 15 amino acids long. CDR3 protein: CASSVPTWGGEKLFF. The CDR3 bases are TGTGCCAGCAGTGTTCCCACATGGGGGGGTGAAAAACTGTTTTTT.

The rearrangement links TRBV11-2 to TRBJ2-5, with a possible D match to TRBD2 (7 bases). V lost 5 bases and J lost 5, with 18 bases in between. The CDR3 has 15 residues. The germline V gene encodes CDR1 SGHAT and CDR2 FQNNGV. The CDR3 protein is CASSPRGGLGETQYF. CDR3 DNA sequence: TGTGCCAGCAGCCCGAGGGGGGGCCTCGGGGAGACCCAGTACTTC.

This clone was detected a few times. The chain couples TRBV2 to TRBJ2-7, with D possibly matching TRBD1 (6 bases). Germline-derived CDR1 and CDR2 are SNHLY and FYNNEI. Deletions cut 11 bases from V and 3 bases from J, with 11 bases between. This CDR3 has 11 amino acids. For the CDR3, the DNA is TGTGCCCAGGGGCAAGGCTACGAGCAGTACTTC. As protein: CAQGQGYEQYF.

The V gene is TRBV5-4, the J gene TRBJ2-7; 10 bases fit TRBD2. From germline, CDR1 is SGHNT and CDR2 YYREEE (reference sequence). This CDR3 is built from 13 residues. The J segment lost 4 bases and the V segment lost 4 bases, leaving 2 bases of the junction unmatched. The CDR3 reads CASSEGLAYEQYF. For the CDR3, the DNA is TGTGCCAGCAGCGAGGGACTAGCGTACGAGCAGTACTTC.

In its sample, this clone was seen once. The chain is built from TRBV27 and TRBJ2-1; 12 nucleotides agree with TRBD2. V lost 5 bases, J lost 6 bases, and 8 bases stayed unmatched. CDR1 and CDR2 (germline): MNHEY, SMNVEV (reference sequence). This CDR3 comprises 16 residues. The CDR3 region has the DNA TGTGCCAGCAGTATTCTTACTAGCGGGAGGAGCAATGAGCAGTTCTTC. Its protein is CASSILTSGRSNEQFF.

As regards this clone: At one end the junction does not follow the germline gene, possibly because of a read error. This rearrangement joins TRBV7-9 to TRBJ1-1, with 10 bases aligning to TRBD1. The germline V gene has CDR1 SEHNR and CDR2 FQNEAQ (reference sequence). This CDR3 contains 15 residues. The CDR3: CASTLAPDRGPGVAF. The CDR3 DNA reads TGTGCCAGCACCTTGGCTCCTGACAGGGGGCCCGGGGTAGCTTTT. Full variable domain (outside the CDR3, taken from reference TRBV7-9 and TRBJ1-1): DTGVSQNPRHKITKRGQNVTFRCDPISEHNRLYWYRQTLGQGPEFLTYFQNEAQLEKSRLLSDRFSAERPKGSFSTLEIQRTEQGDSAMYLCASTLAPDRGPGVAFGQGTRLTVV.

This chain uses TRBV19 with TRBJ1-5; D unclear. Trimming took 2 bases from V and 5 from J, leaving 4 bases between them. CDR1 LNHDA and CDR2 SQIVND come from the germline V gene (reference sequence). The CDR3 has 12 residues. The CDR3, as DNA: TGTGCCAGTAGTATAATCGATCAGCCCCAGCATTTT. Translation: CASSIIDQPQHF.

V gene TRBV5-1 combines with J gene TRBJ2-6; D is possibly TRBD1 (5 bases). The CDR3 extends over 16 amino acids. Germline V CDR1 and CDR2: SGHRS, YFSETQ. Deletions cut 1 base from V and 0 bases from J, with 8 bases between. In DNA form, the CDR3 reads TGCGCCAGCAGCTTGCCAGGGCTCTCTGGGGCCAACGTCCTGACTTTC. It yields the protein CASSLPGLSGANVLTF.

Comment on this clone: Additional DNA sequences in this sample encode the identical CDR3. This chain uses TRBV4-2 with TRBJ1-5; 9 bases match TRBD1. In germline, CDR1 is LGHNA, CDR2 YNFKEQ. The V and J ends lost 3 bases and 0 bases, in that order; junction bases with no gene match: 0. The CDR3 length is 15 residues. The CDR3 reads CASSQDRGSNQPQHF. The CDR3 bases are TGTGCCAGCAGCCAGGACAGGGGTAGCAATCAGCCCCAGCATTTT.

The CDR3 here is CAWTPGSDEQYF. CDR3 in DNA: TGTGCCTGGACCCCGGGAAGCGACGAGCAGTACTTC. J is TRBJ2-5 and V is TRBV30; the D gene is possibly TRBD2 (5 bases). The end of the DNA fits TRBJ2-7 better, so the J call may be wrong. Germline CDR1 reads GTSNPN; CDR2 reads SVGIG (reference sequence). The CDR3 sequence is 12 residues long.

This clone occurred a few times. The chain employs TRBV28 and TRBJ1-4; D gene ambiguous. Germline CDR1 and CDR2: MDHEN and SYDVKM. The CDR3 is 18 amino acids. Trimming left V 1 base short and J 0 bases short, with 15 bases between. CDR3 amino acids: CASSLSPPGAATNEKLFF. The CDR3 DNA sequence: TGTGCCAGCAGTTTATCCCCCCCGGGAGCTGCAACTAATGAAAAACTGTTTTTT.

A single count supports this clone. This rearrangement joins TRBV2 to TRBJ1-2, with a possible D match to TRBD1 (6 bases). Germline V gene lookup returns CDR1 SNHLY and CDR2 FYNNEI. V lost 3 bases and J 13 bases, leaving 15 bases between the germline ends. This CDR3 spans 12 amino acids. The CDR3 sequence: CASSEDSDFCTF. The CDR3, as DNA: TGTGCCAGCAGTGAGGACAGTGACTTTTGCACCTTC.

The chain links TRBV5-1 to TRBJ2-7, with a weak D call TRBD1 (6 bases). The CDR3 spans 14 residues. Trimming shortened V by 4 bases and J by 0 bases, and 11 bases separated the two germline ends. CDR1 and CDR2 (germline): SGHRS, YFSETQ. CDR3 in amino acids: CASSIQGSSYEQYF. CDR3 nucleotides: TGCGCCAGCAGCATCCAGGGGAGCTCCTACGAGCAGTACTTC.

This chain joins TRBV11-3 and TRBJ2-1; 8 bases line up with TRBD2. The CDR3 extends over 14 amino acids. Per germline, CDR1 SGHNT and CDR2 YENEEA. With 4 bases clipped from V and 8 bases from J, the junction kept 7 bases outside the gene matches. The CDR3 DNA follows: TGTGCCAGCAGCTCCGGAGCGGGAGCCCATGAGCAGTTCTTC. Its translation: CASSSGAGAHEQFF.

This clone was observed a handful of times. This rearrangement joins TRBV6-1 to TRBJ1-5, with D unclear. Germline lookup yields CDR1 MNHNS and CDR2 SASEGT. Trimming removed 5 bases from V and 3 bases from J, with 2 bases in between. The CDR3 runs to 11 residues. CDR3 region: CASSYNQPQHF. As DNA, the CDR3 is TGTGCCAGCAGTTACAATCAGCCCCAGCATTTT.